Listed below are T cell receptor beta chains from one sample, sequenced in a study of cytomegalovirus exposure and HLA in healthy donors. The table came from immunoSEQ multiplex PCR; TCRdb's copy has only in-frame clones and leaves some out. The table has 95,000 to 150,000 clones, 82% seen once; the top ten hold 1.5%. Sequenced material: PBMCs. These receptors all come from a woman aged 18-30 years in good health and CMV-seronegative. CDR3s leave out the opening cysteine and the closing phenylalanine or tryptophan. Fields, in order: clone size, V gene, J gene, CDR3 protein. A clone size is listed for some rows: how often the clone was seen (once, few, many), or a class if it is expanded.

abundance: once
v_gene: TRBV7-2
j_gene: TRBJ1-1
CDR3aa: ASSLDRANTEAF

abundance: .
v_gene: TRBV30
j_gene: TRBJ1-4
CDR3aa: AWKTGEKLF

abundance: .
v_gene: TRBV6-7
j_gene: TRBJ1-2
CDR3aa: ASTIDRDPNYGYT

abundance: .
v_gene: TRBV5-6
j_gene: TRBJ1-1
CDR3aa: ASSLRWGTGVNTEAF

abundance: .
v_gene: TRBV7-2
j_gene: TRBJ1-5
CDR3aa: ASSLLSSGQLQPQH

abundance: .
v_gene: TRBV19
j_gene: TRBJ2-1
CDR3aa: ASSMVGGLLNEQF

abundance: few
v_gene: TRBV11-2
j_gene: TRBJ1-6
CDR3aa: ASSPHGQGRQSPLH

abundance: .
v_gene: TRBV4-2
j_gene: TRBJ1-3
CDR3aa: ASSQLSSGNTIY

abundance: .
v_gene: TRBV28
j_gene: TRBJ1-2
CDR3aa: ASRRRESGYT

abundance: .
v_gene: TRBV9
j_gene: TRBJ2-1
CDR3aa: ASSPSGGHQGDEQF

abundance: .
v_gene: TRBV7-9
j_gene: TRBJ1-1
CDR3aa: ASSFDPGQGMVEAF

abundance: .
v_gene: TRBV6-5
j_gene: TRBJ1-2
CDR3aa: ASSYSGHGYT

abundance: .
v_gene: TRBV2
j_gene: TRBJ1-2
CDR3aa: ASSSGAGYT

abundance: .
v_gene: TRBV16
j_gene: TRBJ2-2
CDR3aa: ASSQVAHNTGELF

abundance: once
v_gene: TRBV5-1
j_gene: TRBJ2-3
CDR3aa: ASSFRQGAEDTQY

abundance: .
v_gene: TRBV6-5
j_gene: TRBJ1-1
CDR3aa: ASTPGGTEAF

abundance: .
v_gene: TRBV7-9
j_gene: TRBJ2-1
CDR3aa: ATYTDYPHYNEQF

abundance: .
v_gene: TRBV18
j_gene: TRBJ1-1
CDR3aa: ASSPRVDSAEAF

abundance: .
v_gene: TRBV19
j_gene: TRBJ1-1
CDR3aa: ASSGRMNTEAF

abundance: .
v_gene: TRBV6-6
j_gene: TRBJ1-1
CDR3aa: ASTWGDSRTEAF